This TCR beta chain appears in the sequencing data of a study of T cells in Graves' hyperthyroidism and ophthalmopathy. Whole-study results and caveats: Before onset, by a median of around six months, the model predicted ophthalmopathy. A model of 13 V-J pairs discriminated ophthalmopathy from stable hyperthyroidism.

The investigators amplified TCR beta CDR3 regions from RNA transcripts. The TCR CDR3 was amplified in a first-round RT-PCR using the HTBI primer set. MiXCR was run by TCRdb on the multiplex PCR reads, yielding one entry per CDR3 protein. Counted here are roughly 250,000 distinct CDR3 sequences, around 22% occurring once; the ten biggest clones make up around two thirds. Clinical symptoms, serum thyroxine, TRAb, thyroid ultrasound and orbital computed tomography established diagnosis. This clonotype was seen at least ten times. The antigen is not known. The clonotype originates from a man aged 25-40 years with Graves' ophthalmopathy. The specimen sequenced was blood.

The CDR3: CASSTTGTARGEQYF. CDR3 DNA sequence: TGTGCCAGCAGCACAACCGGGACCGCACGGGGCGAGCAGTACTTC. The chain combines TRBV28 with TRBJ2-7; perhaps D is TRBD1 or TRBD2 (5 bases each). The V and J ends lost 6 bases and 6 bases respectively, with 21 bases between them. Germline CDR1 MDHEN, CDR2 SYDVKM. CDR3 length equals 15 residues.